A few counts support the clone carrying this T cell receptor beta chain. Antigen specificity is unknown. Clones were sequenced by immunoSEQ multiplex PCR, and TCRdb holds only the in-frame ones, with some missing. This table holds fewer than 35,000 clones, roughly 80% found once. The record originates from a study of T cells in narcolepsy. Study results and limitations: Healthy controls reportedly lacked the autoreactive clonotypes serially found in patients' blood. Autoreactive HCRT-specific and TRIB2-specific clonotypes were marked in same-patient CSF-versus-blood CD4+ comparisons. No autoreactive T cell clone sequences appeared in some memory CD4+ repertoires.

Sequenced sample: memory (CD45RA-) CD4+ T cells from blood. The clonotype originates from a human donor in good health.

The CDR3 DNA follows: TGTGCCAGCAAGGATAGCGGGGGGGCTCGTTTAGGTGAGCAGTTCTTC. As protein: CASKDSGGARLGEQFF. V and J are TRBV2 and TRBJ2-1; 11 nucleotides agree with TRBD2. The V and J ends lost 7 bases and 9 bases, in that order; junction bases with no gene match: 14. CDR1 is SNHLY, CDR2 FYNNEI, per germline. The CDR3 covers 16 residues.